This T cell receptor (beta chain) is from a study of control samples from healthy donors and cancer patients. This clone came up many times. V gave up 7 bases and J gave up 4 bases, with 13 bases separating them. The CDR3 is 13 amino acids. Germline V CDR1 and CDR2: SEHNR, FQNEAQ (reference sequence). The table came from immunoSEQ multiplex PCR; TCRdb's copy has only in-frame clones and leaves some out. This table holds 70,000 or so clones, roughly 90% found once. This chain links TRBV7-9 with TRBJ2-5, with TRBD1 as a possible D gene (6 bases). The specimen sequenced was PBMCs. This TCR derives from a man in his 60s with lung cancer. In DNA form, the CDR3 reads TGTGCCAGCACCCTGGACAGACGAGAGACCCAGTACTTC. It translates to CASTLDRRETQYF.